One sample yielded the 22 T cell receptor beta chains listed below, sequenced in a study of PD-L1 blockade in urothelial cancer (dated by TCRdb to 2016 to 2017). The library was built by means of the immunoSEQ multiplex PCR assay. TCRdb limited this immuneACCESS table to in-frame rearrangements with V and J called. A share of clones is missing; checked studies link under half to unresolved V genes, and the rest is unexplained. This sample holds some 60,000 clones; 85% to 90% were observed only once. The top ten clones comprise roughly 2.9% of the sample. Here the sequenced sample was PBMCs, taken around atezolizumab (anti-PD-L1) treatment. The receptors stem from a man between 50 and 59 years old with urothelial cancer.

The chain is built from TRBV5-1 and TRBJ2-2; 7 bases agree with TRBD2. V shed 0 bases and J 4 bases; nucleotides not matched to a gene: 6. The CDR3 runs to 16 residues. Germline loops: CDR1 SGHRS, CDR2 YFSETQ. The CDR3 nucleotides are TGCGCCAGCAGCTTGGCCCCGGGACTACTCACCGGGGAGCTGTTTTTT. This encodes CASSLAPGLLTGELFF.

This clone was seen just once. The chain joins TRBV13 to TRBJ2-4, with 9 bases identical to TRBD2. CDR1 is PRHDT, CDR2 FYEKMQ, per germline (reference sequence). The CDR3 spans 15 residues. V trimming: 5 bases; J trimming: 8 bases; junction bases outside the gene matches: 10. The CDR3 nucleotides are TGTGCCAGCAGCCTCATAGCGGGAGCGGGTGACATTCAGTACTTC. It translates to CASSLIAGAGDIQYF.

The V gene is TRBV5-4, the J gene TRBJ1-2; TRBD1 is a possible D gene (5 bases). The CDR3 spans 15 residues. Trimming took off 2 bases at V and 7 bases at J, with 18 bases between the two ends. Germline loops: CDR1 SGHNT, CDR2 YYREEE (reference sequence). The CDR3 reads CASSFGQGTLGGYTF. CDR3 in DNA: TGTGCCAGCAGCTTCGGGCAGGGCACCCTAGGTGGCTACACCTTC.

This clone was observed a few times. The chain employs TRBV7-9 and TRBJ2-1, with 14 bases lining up with TRBD2. The CDR3 extends over 18 amino acids. Germline-derived CDR1 and CDR2 are SEHNR and FQNEAQ (reference sequence). V shed 1 base, J shed 7 bases, and the junction held 9 bases outside the gene matches. As DNA, the CDR3 is TGTGCCAGCAGCTTAGGACTAGCGGGAGGGCCTCGGGGGAATGAGCAGTTCTTC. Amino acids: CASSLGLAGGPRGNEQFF. Variable domain in full (rest from reference TRBV7-9 and TRBJ2-1): DTGVSQNPRHKITKRGQNVTFRCDPISEHNRLYWYRQTLGQGPEFLTYFQNEAQLEKSRLLSDRFSAERPKGSFSTLEIQRTEQGDSAMYLCASSLGLAGGPRGNEQFFGPGTRLTVL.

The count of this clone is one. The J gene is TRBJ1-4, the V gene TRBV4-1; 11 bases align to TRBD1. V dropped 3 bases and J dropped 5; count of bases not matched to a gene: 11. This CDR3 comprises 18 residues. Germline V lookup: CDR1 MGHRA, CDR2 YSYEKL. The CDR3 bases are TGCGCCAGCAGCCAGGACCCGGGACAGGGGGGAAAAAATGAAAAACTGTTTTTT. This gives the protein CASSQDPGQGGKNEKLFF.

This chain joins TRBV10-3 and TRBJ2-7, with 10 bases aligning to TRBD2. V lost 4 bases, J lost 4 bases, and 1 base stayed unmatched. The CDR3 runs to 13 residues. The germline V gene has CDR1 ENHRY and CDR2 SYGVKD. The chain's CDR3 is CAISAAGGYEQYF. CDR3 nucleotide sequence: TGTGCCATCAGTGCAGCGGGAGGGTACGAGCAGTACTTC.

This rearrangement joins TRBV6-4 to TRBJ1-1; 9 bases agree with TRBD1. Germline V CDR1 and CDR2: MRHNA, SNTAGT. V shed 4 bases, J shed 7 bases, and the junction held 10 bases outside the gene matches. The length of the CDR3 is 15 residues. As DNA, the CDR3 is TGTGCCAGCAGTGGGGGACAGGGCAGTAGGGGTGAAGCTTTCTTT. This gives the protein CASSGGQGSRGEAFF.

The V and J genes are TRBV5-5 and TRBJ1-1; possible D gene TRBD1, 5 bases. Trimming pared 0 bases from V and 8 bases from J, leaving 11 bases between. Germline V gene lookup returns CDR1 SGHKS and CDR2 YYEKEE (reference sequence). The CDR3 length is 13 residues. CDR3: CASSLEGGAEAFF. The CDR3 DNA follows: TGTGCCAGCAGCTTGGAGGGAGGGGCCGAAGCTTTCTTT.

The chain is built from TRBV7-3 and TRBJ2-7, with 9 bases that match TRBD1. Trimming removed 5 bases from V and 3 bases from J; junction bases left unmatched: 5. CDR1 and CDR2 (germline): SGHTA, FQGTGA. This CDR3 is built from 14 residues. CDR3 amino acids: CASSATGGNYEQYF. CDR3 DNA: TGTGCCAGCAGCGCTACAGGGGGCAACTACGAGCAGTACTTC.

J is TRBJ1-5 and V is TRBV19; D is perhaps TRBD1 (6 bases). Trimming stripped 2 bases from V and 5 bases from J, with 10 bases between. This CDR3 region has 14 residues. The V gene's germline CDR1 is LNHDA and CDR2 SQIVND (reference sequence). In DNA form, the CDR3 reads TGTGCCAGTAGTATATCTGGGGGCGATCAGCCCCAGCATTTT. This gives the protein CASSISGGDQPQHF.

This clone has only a few counts. The chain has TRBV7-2 and TRBJ2-5, with 8 bases that match TRBD2. The CDR3 is 16 amino acids. Germline lookup yields CDR1 SGHTA and CDR2 FQGNSA. V shed 1 base and J 4 bases; nucleotides not matched to a gene: 8. This chain's CDR3 is CASSLGGGGRSETQYF. CDR3 sequence (DNA): TGTGCCAGCAGCTTAGGAGGTGGCGGGAGGTCAGAGACCCAGTACTTC.

This clone was detected a few times. CDR3 DNA: TGCGCCAGCAGCCAAGGGGACAATAAGGGCTACACCTTC. Protein product: CASSQGDNKGYTF. The chain links TRBV4-1 to TRBJ1-2; weak D call: TRBD1 (6 bases). Trimming cost V 1 base and J 8 bases, with 11 bases left between them. CDR3 size: 13 residues. Germline CDR1 and CDR2: MGHRA and YSYEKL.

This sequence joins TRBV19 and TRBJ1-5, with D maybe TRBD1 (5 bases). V lost 5 bases, J lost 2 bases, and 13 bases lay in between. This CDR3 has 15 amino acids. The V gene's germline CDR1 is LNHDA and CDR2 SQIVND (reference sequence). The CDR3 here is CASSGGGTGNQPQHF. CDR3 DNA sequence: TGTGCCAGTAGTGGGGGGGGGACGGGCAATCAGCCCCAGCATTTT.

The chain joins TRBV27 to TRBJ2-3; TRBD2 matches 9 bases. V was pared by 3 bases and J by 5 bases, with 6 bases of the junction left unmatched. CDR1 MNHEY and CDR2 SMNVEV come from the germline V gene (reference sequence). CDR3 length: 15 amino acids. CDR3 protein: CASSLAGGPIDTQYF. The CDR3 DNA reads as TGTGCCAGCAGTTTGGCGGGAGGGCCGATAGATACGCAGTATTTT.

The V call is TRBV7-3, the J call TRBJ2-2; D is possibly TRBD2 (5 bases). Germline-derived CDR1 and CDR2 are SGHTA and FQGTGA. This CDR3 is built from 16 residues. V lost 2 bases and J 5 bases, leaving 15 bases between the germline ends. CDR3 nucleotide sequence: TGTGCCAGCAGCTTACGGCACGGGGTATTGACCGGGGAGCTGTTTTTT. Protein product: CASSLRHGVLTGELFF.

The chain recombines TRBV6-5 with TRBJ2-4; 11 bases fit TRBD2. V lost 2 bases, J lost 6 bases, and 3 bases stayed unmatched. CDR3 length: 15 amino acids. CDR1 and CDR2 from the germline V gene are MNHEY and SVGAGI. The CDR3 region is CASSYIGTSGNIQYF. The CDR3 DNA reads as TGTGCCAGCAGTTACATCGGGACTAGCGGAAACATTCAGTACTTC.

This chain links TRBV30 with TRBJ1-6, with D possibly matching TRBD1 (6 bases). The length of the CDR3 is 16 residues. V lost 3 bases, J lost 0 bases, and 12 bases lay in between. Germline loops: CDR1 GTSNPN, CDR2 SVGIG (reference sequence). This CDR3 is CAWRESGASYNSPLHF. CDR3 DNA: TGTGCCTGGAGGGAATCAGGGGCCTCCTATAATTCACCCCTCCACTTT.

The rearrangement links TRBV7-6 to TRBJ1-3, with TRBD1 as a possible D gene (5 bases). Germline values: CDR1 SGHVS, CDR2 FNYEAQ. The CDR3 length is 17 residues. Trimming pared 5 bases from V and 4 bases from J, leaving 21 bases between. As DNA, the CDR3 is TGTGCCAGCAGCCCTCTGGGGAAAGGGGCGACCGGAAACACCATATATTTT. Its translation is CASSPLGKGATGNTIYF. The variable domain in full, with the rest retrieved from reference TRBV7-6 and TRBJ1-3, is GAGVSQSPRYKVTKRGQDVALRCDPISGHVSLYWYRQALGQGPEFLTYFNYEAQQDKSGLPNDRFSAERPEGSISTLTIQRTEQRDSAMYRCASSPLGKGATGNTIYFGEGSWLTVV.

The chain has TRBV27 and TRBJ2-3, with 9 bases matching TRBD2. Looked up from germline, CDR1 is MNHEY and CDR2 is SMNVEV (reference sequence). The CDR3 contains 15 residues. Trimming took 3 bases from V and 6 from J; bases not matched to a gene: 7. CDR3 in DNA: TGTGCCAGCAGTTTCGGCGGGAGGGCCTGGGATACGCAGTATTTT. As protein: CASSFGGRAWDTQYF.

The chain has TRBV7-2 and TRBJ2-3, with TRBD2 identical over 10 bases. Germline V lookup: CDR1 SGHTA, CDR2 FQGNSA. V trimming: 8 bases; J trimming: 4 bases; junction bases outside the gene matches: 12. This CDR3 spans 16 amino acids. The CDR3: CASQDLAGVSPDTQYF. CDR3 DNA sequence: TGTGCCAGCCAAGATCTAGCGGGAGTGTCCCCAGATACGCAGTATTTT.

This clone showed up just once. The chain combines TRBV21-1 with TRBJ2-5; TRBD2 is the table's D call and was not checked against the DNA. TRBV21-1 is described as a pseudogene. The CDR3 contains 15 residues. The CDR3 region has the DNA TGTGCCAGCCCTTGGGTAGCAGTATACCAAGAGACCCAGTACTTC. Its translation: CASPWVAVYQETQYF.

The V call is TRBV5-4, the J call TRBJ2-7; perhaps TRBD2 as D (6 bases). Germline V lookup: CDR1 SGHNT, CDR2 YYREEE (reference sequence). This CDR3 has 14 residues. With 4 bases removed from V and 0 bases from J, the gap between germline ends came to 11 bases. As DNA, the CDR3 is TGTGCCAGCAGCACCGGGACTCACTCCTACGAGCAGTACTTC. Translating gives CASSTGTHSYEQYF.